This is a list of T cell receptor beta chains from one sample in a study of technical replicates of blood from four donors. The data were produced by immunoSEQ multiplex PCR, yet TCRdb's version contains in-frame clones alone and is incomplete. The sample contains about 82,000 clones, roughly 90% of which appear only once. The material sequenced was T cells isolated from PBMCs. The receptors were gathered from a human donor in good health. Both conserved end residues are part of each CDR3. D genes are given only for firm matches. The listing skips clone size in some rows; elsewhere it reads once, few, many or a size class.

D gene	V gene	clone size	J gene	CDR3 protein	CDR3 DNA
NA	TRBV10-1	NA	TRBJ2-3	CASSLGAGSPKDTQYF	TGCGCCAGCAGTCTAGGGGCAGGCTCTCCCAAAGATACGCAGTATTTT
TRBD1	TRBV5-5	NA	TRBJ1-1	CASSLGQGVAAFF	TGTGCCAGCAGCTTGGGACAGGGGGTGGCTGCTTTCTTT
NA	TRBV5-4	NA	TRBJ2-1	CASSLVLGSGSQQFF	TGTGCCAGCAGCTTGGTCCTCGGGTCCGGGAGTCAGCAGTTCTTC
NA	TRBV30	once	TRBJ1-2	CAWSVSQGYGYTF	TGTGCCTGGAGTGTGTCCCAGGGCTATGGCTACACCTTC
TRBD1	TRBV4-1	NA	TRBJ1-1	CASSEGLGTGRRAFF	TGCGCCAGCAGCGAAGGCCTTGGGACAGGGAGGCGAGCTTTCTTT
TRBD2	TRBV9	NA	TRBJ2-5	CASSIGTSRETQYF	TGTGCCAGCAGCATTGGGACTAGCAGAGAGACCCAGTACTTC
TRBD2	TRBV9	NA	TRBJ2-7	CASSVGLAGYEQYF	TGTGCCAGCAGCGTAGGGCTAGCGGGCTACGAGCAGTACTTC
NA	TRBV27	NA	TRBJ1-5	CASSFIGNQPQHF	TGTGCCAGCAGTTTTATTGGCAATCAGCCCCAGCATTTT
NA	TRBV5-1	NA	TRBJ2-2	CASSSREGETGELFF	TGCGCCAGCAGTTCGCGGGAAGGAGAGACCGGGGAGCTGTTTTTT
NA	TRBV7-3	NA	TRBJ1-4	CASSLGKFCYEKLFF	TGTGCCAGCAGCTTAGGCAAATTTTGTTATGAAAAACTGTTTTTT
NA	TRBV27	NA	TRBJ2-7	CASSFSVGEEPYEQYF	TGTGCCAGCAGTTTTTCAGTCGGGGAGGAGCCCTACGAGCAGTACTTC
NA	TRBV15	NA	TRBJ2-7	CATTKDRRLSEQYF	TGTGCCACCACGAAGGATAGGAGACTCTCCGAGCAGTACTTC
NA	TRBV4-1	NA	TRBJ2-1	CASSQGLQGTENEQFF	TGCGCCAGCAGCCAAGGGTTACAGGGTACGGAAAATGAGCAGTTCTTC
NA	TRBV27	NA	TRBJ2-1	CASSRTVYNEQFF	TGTGCCAGCAGTAGGACAGTTTACAATGAGCAGTTCTTC
NA	TRBV27	NA	TRBJ2-7	CASRIGLMDEQYF	TGTGCCAGCAGGATAGGACTTATGGACGAGCAGTACTTC
TRBD2	TRBV10-2	NA	TRBJ2-1	CASSDGTSGSNEQFF	TGCGCCAGCAGTGACGGGACTAGCGGGTCGAATGAGCAGTTCTTC
NA	TRBV27	NA	TRBJ2-3	CASSLSRGPTDTQYF	TGTGCCAGCAGTTTATCGCGGGGGCCGACAGATACGCAGTATTTT
TRBD1	TRBV9	NA	TRBJ1-3	CASSRTGGISGNTIYF	TGTGCCAGCAGCAGGACAGGGGGCATCTCTGGAAACACCATATATTTT
TRBD1	TRBV27	NA	TRBJ2-3	CASSFGQGTDTQYF	TGTGCCAGCAGTTTCGGACAGGGCACAGATACGCAGTATTTT
NA	TRBV9	NA	TRBJ2-7	CASSVGGNEGYEQYF	TGTGCCAGCAGCGTCGGGGGAAACGAGGGCTACGAGCAGTACTTC
TRBD1	TRBV15	NA	TRBJ1-5	CATSREGTGSQPQHF	TGTGCCACCAGCAGAGAGGGGACAGGAAGTCAGCCCCAGCATTTT
NA	TRBV5-1	NA	TRBJ2-6	CASSLVGGSGANVLTF	TGCGCCAGCAGCTTGGTAGGCGGATCTGGGGCCAACGTCCTGACTTTC
TRBD2	TRBV5-4	NA	TRBJ2-3	CASSWDYADTQYF	TGTGCCAGCAGCTGGGACTATGCAGATACGCAGTATTTT
NA	TRBV9	NA	TRBJ1-1	CASSSLDFDTEAFF	TGTGCCAGCAGCTCCTTGGACTTTGACACTGAAGCTTTCTTT
TRBD2	TRBV18	NA	TRBJ2-7	CASSPPSGGPGSYEQYF	TGTGCCAGCTCACCACCGAGCGGGGGCCCCGGTTCCTACGAGCAGTACTTC
NA	TRBV2	NA	TRBJ1-2	CASSPSAWGDYGYTF	TGTGCCAGCTCTCCATCGGCCTGGGGGGACTATGGCTACACCTTC
NA	TRBV5-1	NA	TRBJ2-1	CASRFRGGNEQFF	TGCGCCAGCAGGTTCAGGGGAGGGAATGAGCAGTTCTTC
TRBD2	TRBV30	few	TRBJ2-2	CAWRGLLNTGELFF	TGTGCCTGGAGGGGACTACTAAACACCGGGGAGCTGTTTTTT
TRBD2	TRBV5-4	once	TRBJ2-7	CASSPGLTYEQYF	TGTGCCAGCAGCCCGGGACTAACCTACGAGCAGTACTTC
NA	TRBV28	NA	TRBJ2-7	CASSSYYEQYF	TGTGCCAGCAGCTCTTACTACGAGCAGTACTTC
TRBD2	TRBV18	NA	TRBJ2-5	CASSLSSGREVETQYF	TGTGCCAGCTCACTTTCCTCAGGACGGGAGGTAGAGACCCAGTACTTC
NA	TRBV7-2	NA	TRBJ2-2	CASSPPSQSGELFF	TGTGCCAGCAGCCCCCCTTCCCAGTCCGGGGAGCTGTTTTTT
TRBD2	TRBV5-1	NA	TRBJ2-7	CASSLGTLNLREGSYEQYF	TGCGCCAGCAGCTTGGGAACGTTAAATCTGCGGGAGGGCTCCTACGAGCAGTACTTC
NA	TRBV7-2	NA	TRBJ2-3	CASSFSGGETQYF	TGTGCCAGCAGCTTCTCAGGAGGTGAAACGCAGTATTTT
TRBD1	TRBV5-6	NA	TRBJ2-7	CASSLEGQGHYEQYF	TGTGCCAGCAGCTTGGAGGGACAGGGCCACTACGAGCAGTACTTC
TRBD2	TRBV7-8	NA	TRBJ2-7	CASSLGEGPYEQYF	TGTGCCAGCAGCTTAGGGGAGGGGCCCTACGAGCAGTACTTC
TRBD2	TRBV27	NA	TRBJ2-3	CASTTLSRTSGSWDTQYF	TGTGCCAGCACCACCCTATCCCGGACTAGCGGGAGCTGGGATACGCAGTATTTT